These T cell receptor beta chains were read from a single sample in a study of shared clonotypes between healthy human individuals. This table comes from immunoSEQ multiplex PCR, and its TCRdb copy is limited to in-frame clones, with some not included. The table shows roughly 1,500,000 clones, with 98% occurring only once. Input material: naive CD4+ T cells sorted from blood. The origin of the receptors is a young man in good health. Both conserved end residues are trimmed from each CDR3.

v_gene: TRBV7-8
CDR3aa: ASSRLVGMETQY

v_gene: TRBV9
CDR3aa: ASSVKLAGGSSSYNEQF

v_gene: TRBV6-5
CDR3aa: ASRQGTDTQY

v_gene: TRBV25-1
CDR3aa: ASTSWGDTQY

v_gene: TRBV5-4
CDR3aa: ASSRPGLEGTGELF

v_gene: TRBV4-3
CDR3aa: ASSQEQGAAGANVLT

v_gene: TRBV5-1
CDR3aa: ASSKEPDRGFSYEQY

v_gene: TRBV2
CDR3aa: ASTYGRGTGELF

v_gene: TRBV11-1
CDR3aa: ASSPAYPGITGELF

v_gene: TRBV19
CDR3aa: ASRRQGIQETQY

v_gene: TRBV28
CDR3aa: ASSLCRDRPKEYEQY

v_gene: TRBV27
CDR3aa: ASSYTGHGNTIY

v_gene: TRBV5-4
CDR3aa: ASSLGAGGTDTQY

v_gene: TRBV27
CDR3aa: ASSGTRASVHEKLF

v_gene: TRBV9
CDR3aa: ASSVNERQGAGELF

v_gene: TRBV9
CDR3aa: ASSVASGGTEAF

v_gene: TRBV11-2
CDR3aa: ASSLGAGTGHGYT

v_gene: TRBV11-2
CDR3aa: ASSRGTTFYEQY

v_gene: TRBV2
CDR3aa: ASRGGTAGDEAF

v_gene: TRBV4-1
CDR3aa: ASNQEWGRPYEQY

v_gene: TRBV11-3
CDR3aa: ASSLDLGTDTQY

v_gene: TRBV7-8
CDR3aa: ASSLLIAPFGTVNYGYT

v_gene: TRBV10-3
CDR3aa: AISEITKAEQY

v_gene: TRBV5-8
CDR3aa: ASSFRTSWGTYEQY

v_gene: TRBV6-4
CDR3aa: ASSDSKQGIETQY

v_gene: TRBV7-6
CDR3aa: ASSLTDISNQPQH

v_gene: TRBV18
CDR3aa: ASSRGGYEQY